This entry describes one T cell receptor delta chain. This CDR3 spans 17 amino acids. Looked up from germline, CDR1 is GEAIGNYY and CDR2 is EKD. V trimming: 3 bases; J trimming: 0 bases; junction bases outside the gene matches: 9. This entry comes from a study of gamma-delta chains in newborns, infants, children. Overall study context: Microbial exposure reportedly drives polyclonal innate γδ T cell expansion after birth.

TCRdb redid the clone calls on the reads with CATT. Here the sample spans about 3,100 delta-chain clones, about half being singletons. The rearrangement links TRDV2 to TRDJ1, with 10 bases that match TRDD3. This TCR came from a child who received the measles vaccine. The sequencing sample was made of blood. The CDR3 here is CACDPLGDKPYTDKLIF. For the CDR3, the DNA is TGTGCCTGTGACCCTCTGGGGGATAAGCCGTACACCGATAAACTCATCTTT.